The following is a T cell receptor (beta chain) sequence with its context. The source of the sample is a study of molecular identifiers for immune sequencing clone quantification. Germline V CDR1 and CDR2: MNHEY, SVGEGT. This CDR3 region has 13 residues. Trimming stripped 4 bases from V and 7 bases from J, with 11 bases between. TCRdb itself ran the PCR reads through MiXCR, one entry per CDR3 protein. This table has hundreds of thousands of distinct CDR3 sequences, 15% to 20% appearing once. This chain uses TRBV6-2 or TRBV6-3 with TRBJ2-1; the D is unclear. The sequencing sample was made of naive CD8+ T cells from blood, with Jurkat cell RNA spiked in. Subset meaning: FACS-sorted CD8+CD4-CCR7+CD45RA+ naive T cells. This clonotype was sampled from a human donor in good health. Some libraries in this study had Jurkat cell RNA spiked in. CDR3 amino acids: CASSSTDPNEQFF. CDR3 DNA sequence: TGTGCCAGCAGTTCCACGGACCCAAATGAGCAGTTCTTC.